This entry describes one TCR beta chain. The data were produced by immunoSEQ multiplex PCR, yet TCRdb's version contains in-frame clones alone and is incomplete. The sample lists roughly 51,000 clones; around 74% were seen once. These data belong to a study of PD-L1 blockade in urothelial cancer. Study in general: Counts from blood samples showed a median of 141,255 T cells.

Documented time point: pretreatment peripheral blood. The source is a man between 65 and 80 years old with urothelial cancer. The starting material was PBMCs, obtained around atezolizumab (anti-PD-L1) treatment.

DNA of the CDR3: TGTGCCAGCTCACCACCGAGTAGTATAGAGACCCAGTACTTC. Translated, it gives CASSPPSSIETQYF. The V call is TRBV18, the J call TRBJ2-5; D gene ambiguous. The length of the CDR3 is 14 residues. V was shortened by 0 bases and J by 4 bases, with 9 bases between the two germline ends. CDR1 and CDR2 from the germline V gene are KGHSH and LQKENI.